The rows below give T cell receptor beta chains drawn from one sample of a study of T cells in localized non-small cell lung cancer. Method: immunoSEQ multiplex PCR; TCRdb's copy keeps in-frame clones and lacks some. Of 53,000 or so clones listed, 80% to 95% are singletons. The material sequenced was peripheral blood, taken before any cancer treatment. The receptors derive from a man between 40 and 75 years old with stage I lung adenocarcinoma. The conserved cysteine and the conserved F or W are not part of the CDR3 here.

J,V,CDR3
TRBJ2-7,TRBV10-2,ASRGAGGSVTYEQY
TRBJ2-3,TRBV14,ASSQSGTSGSPGY
TRBJ2-7,TRBV6-1,AGVGGQGYEQY
TRBJ2-7,TRBV7-9,ASSGTTKFYEQY
TRBJ2-7,TRBV5-4,ASSSGVVSGGPLLEQY
TRBJ2-3,TRBV14,ASSPRTSPTDTQY
TRBJ2-3,TRBV5-8,ASSLVPARSAGQY
TRBJ1-1,TRBV18,ASTTGTGGTEAF
TRBJ2-7,TRBV10-3,ATSHQGTYEQY
TRBJ2-3,TRBV7-6,ASKNDPGGADTQY
TRBJ2-7,TRBV4-1,ASSQDARTGNSYEQY
TRBJ2-7,TRBV28,ASSWDREAYEQY
TRBJ2-3,TRBV5-6,ASSSPDTQY
TRBJ2-1,TRBV13,ASSAGTGGFEQF
TRBJ1-2,TRBV19,ASTTTGAYGYT
TRBJ2-5,TRBV2,ASSEGPGHQTQY
TRBJ2-1,TRBV5-6,ASSPWETDRTHGQF
TRBJ2-1,TRBV27,ASSLSTGGLLNEQF
TRBJ1-2,TRBV18,ASSPKGYYGYT
TRBJ1-2,TRBV5-1,ASSLGQGSRGYT
TRBJ2-4,TRBV7-2,ASSSSGLAKNIQY
TRBJ2-3,TRBV7-6,ASSLAGVTDTQY
TRBJ1-4,TRBV19,ASSPGHHNEKLF
TRBJ1-2,TRBV4-1,ASSQGRGPNYGYT
TRBJ2-7,TRBV21-1,ASSKGWEGISYEQY
TRBJ1-4,TRBV6-5,ASKIGTANEKLF
TRBJ1-1,TRBV28,ASFTAGGGTEAF
TRBJ1-1,TRBV7-9,ASNFERGWAF
TRBJ2-2,TRBV7-3,ASRKGLAGKDTGELF
TRBJ1-1,TRBV5-1,ASSLAGRGNTEAF
TRBJ1-4,TRBV2,ASRVGVREKLF
TRBJ1-1,TRBV15,ATSREGYRDRGAPV
TRBJ1-3,TRBV9,ASSDQGQGGGNTIY
TRBJ1-1,TRBV27,ASTPTGGLNTEAF
TRBJ1-2,TRBV7-9,ASSLTRGYT
TRBJ2-7,TRBV5-1,ASSSSTAGRTPSSYEQY
TRBJ2-2,TRBV30,AWNRGLMGELF
TRBJ2-5,TRBV28,ASSTTSGRLQETQY
TRBJ2-2,TRBV7-9,ASSLGGARLAFNTGELF
TRBJ1-5,TRBV27,ASSLGRGQPQH
TRBJ2-7,TRBV6-6,ASSAPGTGAYEQY
TRBJ2-5,TRBV7-9,ASSQMGVQTQY
TRBJ2-3,TRBV19,ASSSNGRGDTQY
TRBJ2-5,TRBV7-9,ASTPVGAGGDKETQY
TRBJ1-1,TRBV7-6,ASSQRPEMNTEAF
TRBJ2-7,TRBV11-2,ASSMGQSSSYEQY
TRBJ2-1,TRBV2,ASSSGLAGEREQF
TRBJ2-5,TRBV18,ASSPRGLAGGSSKTQY
TRBJ2-1,TRBV6-5,ASSYWPSGTNEQF
TRBJ1-4,TRBV27,ASSPPGQLNEKLF
TRBJ1-2,TRBV6-1,ASRHIGGNYGYT
TRBJ1-2,TRBV30,AWSVPGGVYGYT
TRBJ1-4,TRBV28,ASGPTNEKLF
TRBJ2-1,TRBV7-3,ASSLLAGGQLRNNEQF